One sample yielded the 20 T cell receptor beta chains listed below, sequenced in a study of shared clonotypes between healthy human individuals. Method: immunoSEQ multiplex PCR; TCRdb's copy keeps in-frame clones and lacks some. This sample has 300,000 or so clones, with roughly 70% found just once. Input material: memory CD4+ T cells sorted from blood. As to subset: CD45RA-negative fraction. The receptors derive from a man aged 25 to 45 in good health.

The chain combines TRBV27 with TRBJ1-2; no clear D gene. Germline loops: CDR1 MNHEY, CDR2 SMNVEV (reference sequence). V was shortened by 0 bases and J by 2 bases, with 13 bases between the two germline ends. This CDR3 spans 16 amino acids. CDR3 coding DNA: TGTGCCAGCAGTTTATCGAAAATGACCAGGAACTATGGCTACACCTTC. Protein product: CASSLSKMTRNYGYTF.

The V gene is TRBV6-5, the J gene TRBJ1-4, with D maybe TRBD1 (5 bases). Trimming shortened V by 0 bases and J by 8 bases, and 10 bases separated the two germline ends. CDR1 is MNHEY, CDR2 SVGAGI, per germline. The CDR3 has 14 amino acids. The CDR3 DNA reads as TGTGCCAGCAGTTACTCGGGGGGAGGCGAAAAACTGTTTTTT. Translation gives CASSYSGGGEKLFF.

The table lists this clone with a few counts. The rearrangement uses TRBV4-1 and TRBJ2-2, with TRBD2 matching over 10 bases. CDR3 size: 16 residues. Trimming cost V 5 bases and J 1 base; bases outside gene matches: 4. CDR1 is MGHRA, CDR2 YSYEKL, per germline. DNA of the CDR3: TGCGCCAGCAGCACCCGACTAGCGGGGAACACCGGGGAGCTGTTTTTT. Its translation: CASSTRLAGNTGELFF.

Concerning this clone itself: Within the sample, other DNA sequences also encode this same CDR3. V is TRBV30 and J is TRBJ2-1; TRBD2 aligns across 10 bases. The V segment lost 5 bases and the J segment 10 bases; nucleotides outside the gene matches: 8. Germline loops: CDR1 GTSNPN, CDR2 SVGIG (reference sequence). The CDR3 length is 13 residues. The CDR3 coding sequence is TGTGCCTGGTCATCTAGCGGGAGCGGAGAGCAGTTCTTC. Protein: CAWSSSGSGEQFF.

The chain couples TRBV28 to TRBJ2-7; TRBD1 matches 8 bases. The CDR3 runs to 17 residues. Unmatched junction bases numbered 12, after V lost 3 bases and J lost 2 bases. CDR1 and CDR2 (germline): MDHEN, SYDVKM. CDR3 loop: CASSLSGDGDRPYEQYF. CDR3 coding DNA: TGTGCCAGCAGTTTGTCTGGGGACGGGGACAGGCCCTACGAGCAGTACTTC. The full variable domain, with the rest looked up from reference TRBV28 and TRBJ2-7, is DVKVTQSSRYLVKRTGEKVFLECVQDMDHENMFWYRQDPGLGLRLIYFSYDVKMKEKGDIPEGYSVSREKKERFSLILESASTNQTSMYLCASSLSGDGDRPYEQYFGPGTRLTVT.

This clone was seen a handful of times. The chain links TRBV30 to TRBJ1-5; D is unresolved. Germline V gene data show CDR1 as GTSNPN and CDR2 as SVGIG (reference sequence). The CDR3 length is 13 residues. Trimming took 4 bases from V and 6 from J, leaving 13 bases between them. The CDR3 bases are TGTGCCTGGAACAGTCTAGGATCTCAGCCCCAGCATTTT. This gives the protein CAWNSLGSQPQHF.

J is TRBJ1-2 and V is TRBV19, with 12 bases lining up with TRBD1. Per the germline V gene, CDR1 is LNHDA and CDR2 is SQIVND (reference sequence). V lost 5 bases, J lost 4 bases, and 5 bases stayed unmatched. The CDR3 contains 15 residues. The DNA of the CDR3 is TGTGCCAGTAGTTTCGGGACAGGGGGCGGCTATGGCTACACCTTC. This gives the protein CASSFGTGGGYGYTF.

V gene TRBV27 combines with J gene TRBJ1-5; 7 bases are a match to TRBD1. In germline, CDR1 is MNHEY, CDR2 SMNVEV (reference sequence). The CDR3 is 15 residues long. Trimming took 5 bases from V and 6 from J; bases not matched to a gene: 10. In DNA, the CDR3 is TGTGCCAGCAGTCTAGGGGACAGATCGAGTCAGCCCCAGCATTTT. As protein: CASSLGDRSSQPQHF.

The rearrangement links TRBV6-1 to TRBJ1-5; 8 nucleotides align to TRBD1. V dropped 6 bases and J dropped 6; count of bases not matched to a gene: 4. The CDR3 has 13 residues. Germline V lookup: CDR1 MNHNS, CDR2 SASEGT. The CDR3 reads CASRGQGSQPQHF. In nucleotides, the CDR3 is TGTGCCAGCAGAGGACAGGGAAGTCAGCCCCAGCATTTT.

The count of this clone is one. This likely stems from a read error, as it lies one base from a far larger clone. Additional DNA sequences in this sample encode the identical CDR3. The rearrangement links TRBV7-2 to TRBJ2-7; D call uncertain. Germline assignment: CDR1 SGHTA and CDR2 FQGNSA. V lost 1 base, J lost 4 bases, and 17 bases lay in between. CDR3 length equals 16 residues. The CDR3 bases are TGTGCCAGCAGCTTAGTAGGCGGAAGAACGAGGTACGAGCAGTACTTC. Amino acids: CASSLVGGRTRYEQYF.

J is TRBJ1-3 and V is TRBV13, with no clear D. The CDR3 totals 14 residues. Germline lookup yields CDR1 PRHDT and CDR2 FYEKMQ (reference sequence). The V end lost 3 bases, the J end lost 0 bases, and 6 bases lay between the germline ends. This CDR3 reads CASSFSYSGNTIYF. The DNA of the CDR3 is TGTGCCAGCAGCTTTAGCTACTCTGGAAACACCATATATTTT.

This clone appeared a single time. The rearrangement links TRBV5-1 to TRBJ2-5, with 8 bases aligning to TRBD1. The length of the CDR3 is 15 residues. With 3 bases clipped from V and 5 bases from J, the junction kept 9 bases outside the gene matches. The germline V gene has CDR1 SGHRS and CDR2 YFSETQ. The CDR3, as DNA: TGCGCCAGCAGCTACTCCGGGACAGGAGGGGAGACCCAGTACTTC. Protein: CASSYSGTGGETQYF.

The chain employs TRBV19 and TRBJ1-5; D uncertain. V gave up 11 bases and J gave up 7 bases, with 12 bases separating them. Germline loops: CDR1 LNHDA, CDR2 SQIVND (reference sequence). The CDR3 is 11 amino acids. CDR3 sequence (DNA): TGTGCCGCCGGGGTACGGCAGCCCCAGCATTTT. Protein: CAAGVRQPQHF.

CDR3 residues: CASSETRTGGFMNTEAFF. CDR3 sequence (DNA): TGTGCCAGCAGTGAAACAAGGACAGGGGGGTTCATGAACACTGAAGCTTTCTTT. V and J are TRBV2 and TRBJ1-1; the match to TRBD1 covers 10 bases. V gave up 2 bases and J gave up 0 bases; unmatched junction bases: 9. The CDR3 runs 18 residues. Germline loops: CDR1 SNHLY, CDR2 FYNNEI.

The CDR3 nucleotides read TGTGCCAGCAGTGAACGGGGGAGCAATCAGCCCCAGCATTTT. Protein: CASSERGSNQPQHF. This chain links TRBV2 with TRBJ1-5; TRBD1 might be the D (5 bases). CDR1 SNHLY and CDR2 FYNNEI come from the germline V gene. Trimming cost V 2 bases and J 1 base, with 6 bases left between them. This CDR3 region has 14 residues.

V is TRBV5-1 and J is TRBJ2-2; D uncertain. The CDR3 length is 15 residues. V was shortened by 4 bases and J by 0 bases, with 10 bases between the two germline ends. Germline V gene lookup returns CDR1 SGHRS and CDR2 YFSETQ. CDR3 DNA: TGCGCCAGCAGCCTCGGACGGACGAACACCGGGGAGCTGTTTTTT. This sequence encodes CASSLGRTNTGELFF.

J is TRBJ1-3 and V is TRBV6-5; weak D call: TRBD1 (5 bases). In germline, CDR1 is MNHEY, CDR2 SVGAGI. Trimming cost V 9 bases and J 4 bases, with 13 bases left between them. This CDR3 has 13 residues. The CDR3 region is CASRGRVGNTIYF. Written as DNA, the CDR3 is TGTGCCAGTCGGGGCAGGGTCGGAAACACCATATATTTT.

A word on this clone: This CDR3 is also generated by other DNA sequences in the sample. The genes are TRBV29-1 and TRBJ2-2; D ambiguous. This CDR3 has 14 amino acids. Trimming removed 3 bases at V and 0 bases at J, with 8 bases between. Germline CDR1 and CDR2: SQVTM and ANQGSEA. This chain's CDR3 is CSVDAGTNTGELFF. In nucleotides, the CDR3 is TGCAGCGTTGACGCAGGAACGAACACCGGGGAGCTGTTTTTT.

The gene calls are TRBV4-1 and TRBJ2-3; D tentatively reads TRBD1 or TRBD2 (7 bases each). The germline V gene encodes CDR1 MGHRA and CDR2 YSYEKL. There are 16 residues in the CDR3. The V gene lost 0 bases and the J gene lost 4 bases, with 14 bases spanning the gap. The CDR3 DNA sequence: TGCGCCAGCAGCCAAGATCAGACAGGGAGGGCAGATACGCAGTATTTT. Protein: CASSQDQTGRADTQYF.

This clone was seen more than once but under ten times. The V call is TRBV18, the J call TRBJ2-7; 7 bases are a match to TRBD1. In germline, CDR1 is KGHSH, CDR2 LQKENI. V was pared by 1 base and J by 5 bases, with 11 bases of the junction left unmatched. The CDR3 sequence is 16 residues long. The CDR3 reads CASSPRQGKVSNEQYF. In DNA, the CDR3 is TGTGCCAGCTCACCACGACAGGGAAAAGTGAGCAACGAGCAGTACTTC. Variable domain in full (rest from reference TRBV18 and TRBJ2-7): NAGVMQNPRHLVRRRGQEARLRCSPMKGHSHVYWYRQLPEEGLKFMVYLQKENIIDESGMPKERFSAEFPKEGPSILRIQQVVRGDSAAYFCASSPRQGKVSNEQYFGPGTRLTVT.